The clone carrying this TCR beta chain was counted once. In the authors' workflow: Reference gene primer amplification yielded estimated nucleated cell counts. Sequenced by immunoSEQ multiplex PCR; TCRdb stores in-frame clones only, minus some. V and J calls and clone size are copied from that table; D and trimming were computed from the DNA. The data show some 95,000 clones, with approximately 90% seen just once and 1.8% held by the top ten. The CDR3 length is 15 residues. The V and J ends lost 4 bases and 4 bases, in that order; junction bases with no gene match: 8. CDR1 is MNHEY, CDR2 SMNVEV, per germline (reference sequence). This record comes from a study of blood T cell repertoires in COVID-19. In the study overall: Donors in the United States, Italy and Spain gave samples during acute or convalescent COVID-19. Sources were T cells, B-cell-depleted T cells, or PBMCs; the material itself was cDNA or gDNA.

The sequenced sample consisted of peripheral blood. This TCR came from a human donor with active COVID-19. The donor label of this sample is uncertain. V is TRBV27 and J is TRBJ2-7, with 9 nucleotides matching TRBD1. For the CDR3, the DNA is TGTGCCAGCAGTTCCGGGACAGGGCCGTTTTACGAGCAGTACTTC. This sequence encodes CASSSGTGPFYEQYF.